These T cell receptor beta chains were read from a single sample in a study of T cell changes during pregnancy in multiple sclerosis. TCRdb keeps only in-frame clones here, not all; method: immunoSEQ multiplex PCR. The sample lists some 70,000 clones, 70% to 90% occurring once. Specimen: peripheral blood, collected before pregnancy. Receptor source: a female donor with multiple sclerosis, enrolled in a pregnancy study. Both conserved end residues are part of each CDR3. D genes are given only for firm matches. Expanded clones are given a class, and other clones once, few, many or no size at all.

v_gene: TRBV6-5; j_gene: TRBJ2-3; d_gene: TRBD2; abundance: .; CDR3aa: CASSTGTSGTDTQYF; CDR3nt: TGTGCCAGCAGCACGGGGACTAGCGGCACAGATACGCAGTATTTT
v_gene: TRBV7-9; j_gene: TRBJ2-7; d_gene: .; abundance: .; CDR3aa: CASSLVVAAYEQYF; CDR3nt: TGTGCCAGCAGCTTAGTGGTAGCGGCCTACGAGCAGTACTTC
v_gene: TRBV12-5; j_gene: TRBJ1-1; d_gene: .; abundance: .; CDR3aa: CASGLGTGDTSEAFF; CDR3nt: TGTGCTAGTGGTTTGGGGACGGGAGACACGTCTGAAGCTTTCTTT
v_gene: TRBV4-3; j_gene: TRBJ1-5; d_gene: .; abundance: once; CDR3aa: CASSLRWPAGNQPQHF; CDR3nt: TGCGCCAGCAGCTTACGTTGGCCTGCCGGGAATCAGCCCCAGCATTTT
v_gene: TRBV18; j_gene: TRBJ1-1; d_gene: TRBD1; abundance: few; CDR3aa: CASRGQGAMSAFF; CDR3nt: TGTGCCAGCCGGGGACAGGGGGCAATGTCGGCTTTCTTT
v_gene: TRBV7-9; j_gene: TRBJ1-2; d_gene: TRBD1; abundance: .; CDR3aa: CASSLRDRGFGYTF; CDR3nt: TGTGCCAGCAGCTTACGAGACAGGGGGTTTGGCTACACCTTC
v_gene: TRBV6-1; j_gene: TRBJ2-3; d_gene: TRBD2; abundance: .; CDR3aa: CASSVSGGSTDTQYF; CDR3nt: TGTGCCAGCAGTGTTAGCGGGGGGAGCACAGATACGCAGTATTTT
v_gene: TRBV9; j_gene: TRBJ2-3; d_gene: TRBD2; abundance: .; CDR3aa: CASSPKAGTSGYTDTQYF; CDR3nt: TGTGCCAGCAGCCCTAAGGCGGGCACTAGCGGCTACACAGATACGCAGTATTTT
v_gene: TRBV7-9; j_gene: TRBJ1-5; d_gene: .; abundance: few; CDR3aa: CASSLDRGNQPQHF; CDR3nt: TGTGCCAGCAGCTTAGACAGGGGCAATCAGCCCCAGCATTTT
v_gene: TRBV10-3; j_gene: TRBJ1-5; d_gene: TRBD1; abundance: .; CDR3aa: CAISEGQGMQPQHF; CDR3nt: TGTGCCATCAGTGAGGGACAGGGGATGCAGCCCCAGCATTTT
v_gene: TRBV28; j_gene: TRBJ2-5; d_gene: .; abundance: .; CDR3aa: CASSPPGSSGETQYF; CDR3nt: TGTGCCAGCAGTCCCCCGGGTTCCTCAGGGGAGACCCAGTACTTC
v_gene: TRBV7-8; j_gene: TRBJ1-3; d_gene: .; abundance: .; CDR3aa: CASSFIRGQGNTIYF; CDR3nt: TGTGCCAGCAGCTTTATCCGAGGCCAGGGAAACACCATATATTTT
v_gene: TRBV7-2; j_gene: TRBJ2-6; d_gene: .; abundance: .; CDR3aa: CASSLVTTGQGANVLTF; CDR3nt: TGTGCCAGCAGCTTAGTGACTACAGGGCAAGGGGCCAACGTCCTGACTTTC
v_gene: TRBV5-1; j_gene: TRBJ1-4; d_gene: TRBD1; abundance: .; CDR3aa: CASSLQGGSEKLFF; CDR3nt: TGCGCCAGCAGCTTGCAAGGGGGCAGTGAAAAACTGTTTTTT
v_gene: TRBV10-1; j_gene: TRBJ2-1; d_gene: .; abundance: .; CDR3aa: CASSESLRDEQFF; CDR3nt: TGCGCCAGCAGTGAGTCGCTAAGAGATGAGCAGTTCTTC
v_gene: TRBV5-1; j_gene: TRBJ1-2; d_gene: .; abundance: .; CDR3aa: CASSLGSGINYGYTF; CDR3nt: TGCGCCAGCAGCTTGGGTTCAGGGATCAACTATGGCTACACCTTC
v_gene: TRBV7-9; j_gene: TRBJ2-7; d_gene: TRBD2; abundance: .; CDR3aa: CASSPRGVAGSYEQYF; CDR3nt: TGTGCCAGCAGCCCGCGGGGGGTAGCGGGATCCTACGAGCAGTACTTC
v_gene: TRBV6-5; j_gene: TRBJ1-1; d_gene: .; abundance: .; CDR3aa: CASSYVMNTEAFF; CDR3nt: TGTGCCAGCAGTTACGTTATGAACACTGAAGCTTTCTTT
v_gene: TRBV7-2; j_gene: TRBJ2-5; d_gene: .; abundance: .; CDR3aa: CASSLQGKETQYF; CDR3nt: TGTGCCAGCAGCTTACAGGGGAAAGAGACCCAGTACTTC
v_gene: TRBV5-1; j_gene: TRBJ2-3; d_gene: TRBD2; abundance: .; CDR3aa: CASSLAASGSRTDTQYF; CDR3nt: TGCGCCAGCAGCTTGGCGGCTAGCGGGAGTCGCACAGATACGCAGTATTTT
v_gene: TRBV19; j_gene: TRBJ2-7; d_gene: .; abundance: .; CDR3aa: CASITREPPYEQYF; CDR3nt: TGTGCCAGTATAACGAGGGAGCCCCCCTACGAGCAGTACTTC
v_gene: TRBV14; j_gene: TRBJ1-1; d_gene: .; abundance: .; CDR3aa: CASSQMGAVNTEAFF; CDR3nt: TGTGCCAGCAGCCAAATGGGGGCGGTTAACACTGAAGCTTTCTTT
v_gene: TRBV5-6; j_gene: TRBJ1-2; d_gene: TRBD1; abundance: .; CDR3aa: CASSSRGRNYGYTF; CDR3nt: TGTGCCAGCAGCAGCAGGGGGCGAAACTATGGCTACACCTTC
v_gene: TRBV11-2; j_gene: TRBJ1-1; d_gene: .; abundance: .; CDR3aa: CASSLQGSQAFF; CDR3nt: TGTGCCAGCAGTTTACAGGGCTCTCAAGCTTTCTTT
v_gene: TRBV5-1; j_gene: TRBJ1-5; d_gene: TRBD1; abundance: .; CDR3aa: CASSSGTGMQPQHF; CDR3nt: TGCGCCAGCAGCTCCGGGACAGGGATGCAGCCCCAGCATTTT
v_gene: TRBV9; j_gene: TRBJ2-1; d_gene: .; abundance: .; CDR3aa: CASSGGGRSSYNEQFF; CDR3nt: TGTGCCAGCAGCGGAGGGGGACGAAGCTCCTACAATGAGCAGTTCTTC
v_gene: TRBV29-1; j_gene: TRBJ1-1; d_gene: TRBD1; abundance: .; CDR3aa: CSADRGTNTEAFF; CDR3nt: TGCAGCGCTGACAGGGGAACGAACACTGAAGCTTTCTTT
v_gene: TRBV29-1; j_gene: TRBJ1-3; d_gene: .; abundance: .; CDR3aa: CSVTPTGALSGNTIYF; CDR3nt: TGCAGCGTGACCCCTACAGGTGCCCTCTCTGGAAACACCATATATTTT
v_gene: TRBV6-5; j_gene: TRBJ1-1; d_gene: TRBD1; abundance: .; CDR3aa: CASRDGQGAGKAFF; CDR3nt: TGTGCCAGCAGAGATGGACAGGGGGCTGGAAAAGCTTTCTTT
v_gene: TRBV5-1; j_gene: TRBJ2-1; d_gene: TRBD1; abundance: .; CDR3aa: CASSPDRLYNEQFF; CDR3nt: TGCGCCAGCAGCCCGGACAGGCTCTACAATGAGCAGTTCTTC
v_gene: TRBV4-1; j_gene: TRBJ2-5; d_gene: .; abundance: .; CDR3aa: CASSLGAGQETQYF; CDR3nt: TGCGCCAGCAGCCTGGGGGCGGGCCAAGAGACCCAGTACTTC
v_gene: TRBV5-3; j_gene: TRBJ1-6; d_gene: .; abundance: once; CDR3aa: CARSLLEEGLYPLYNSPLHF; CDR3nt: TGTGCCAGAAGCTTGTTGGAGGAGGGACTATACCCACTATATAATTCACCCCTCCACTTT
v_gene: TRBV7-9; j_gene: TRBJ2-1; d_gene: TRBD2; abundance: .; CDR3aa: CASSLERESNEQFF; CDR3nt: TGTGCCAGCAGCTTAGAGCGGGAGAGTAATGAGCAGTTCTTC
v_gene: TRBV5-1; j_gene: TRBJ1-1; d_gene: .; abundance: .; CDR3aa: CASSAAAANTEAFF; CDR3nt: TGCGCCAGCAGCGCGGCGGCAGCGAACACTGAAGCTTTCTTT
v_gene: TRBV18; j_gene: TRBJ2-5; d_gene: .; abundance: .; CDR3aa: CASSPPARETQYF; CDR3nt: TGTGCCAGCTCACCCCCGGCGCGGGAGACCCAGTACTTC
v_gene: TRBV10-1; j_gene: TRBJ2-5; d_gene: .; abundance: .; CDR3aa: CASSPGLMVQYF; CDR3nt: TGCGCCAGCAGTCCGGGGTTGATGGTCCAGTACTTC
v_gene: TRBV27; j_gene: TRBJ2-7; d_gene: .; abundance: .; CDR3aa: CASSSTREDEQYF; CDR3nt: TGTGCCAGCAGTTCCACCAGGGAAGACGAGCAGTACTTC
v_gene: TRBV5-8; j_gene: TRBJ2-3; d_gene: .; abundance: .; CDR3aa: CASSLRADTQYF; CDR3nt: TGTGCCAGCAGCTTGCGAGCAGATACGCAGTATTTT
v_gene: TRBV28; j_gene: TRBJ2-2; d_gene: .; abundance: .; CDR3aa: CASSSQGRNTGELFF; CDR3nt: TGTGCCAGCAGTTCTCAGGGAAGAAACACCGGGGAGCTGTTTTTT
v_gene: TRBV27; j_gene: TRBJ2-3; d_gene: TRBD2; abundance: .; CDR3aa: CASSSAGGITDTQYF; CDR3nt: TGTGCCAGCAGTTCGGCGGGGGGGATCACAGATACGCAGTATTTT
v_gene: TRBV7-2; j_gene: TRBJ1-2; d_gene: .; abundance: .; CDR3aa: CASSLGALAAYGYTF; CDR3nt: TGTGCCAGCAGCTTAGGCGCACTGGCGGCTTATGGCTACACCTTC
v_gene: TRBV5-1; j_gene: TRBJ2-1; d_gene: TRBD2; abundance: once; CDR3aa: CASSLGYAGAGLNEQFF; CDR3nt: TGCGCCAGCAGCCTGGGTTATGCGGGAGCAGGCCTCAATGAGCAGTTCTTC
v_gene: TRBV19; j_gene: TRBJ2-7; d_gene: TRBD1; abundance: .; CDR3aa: CASSSQDRENSLGRYEQYF; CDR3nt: TGTGCCAGTAGTTCACAGGACAGGGAGAACTCTCTTGGTAGGTACGAGCAGTACTTC
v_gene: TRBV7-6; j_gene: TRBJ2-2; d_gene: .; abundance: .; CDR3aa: CASSLALWIADNTGELFF; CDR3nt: TGTGCCAGCAGCTTAGCGCTTTGGATAGCGGATAACACCGGGGAGCTGTTTTTT
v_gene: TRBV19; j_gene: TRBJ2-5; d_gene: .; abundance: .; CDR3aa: CASSINREETQYF; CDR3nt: TGTGCCAGTAGTATAAACAGAGAAGAGACCCAGTACTTC
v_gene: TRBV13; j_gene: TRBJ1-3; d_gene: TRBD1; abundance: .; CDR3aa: CASGTGVLMADTIYF; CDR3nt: TGTGCCAGCGGAACAGGGGTCCTAATGGCGGACACCATATATTTT
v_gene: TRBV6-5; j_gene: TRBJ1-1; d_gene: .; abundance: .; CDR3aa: CASSWAGVNTEAFF; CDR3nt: TGTGCCAGCAGTTGGGCAGGGGTGAACACTGAAGCTTTCTTT
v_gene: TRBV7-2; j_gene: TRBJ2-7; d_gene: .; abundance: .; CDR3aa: CASSLEARGVYEQYF; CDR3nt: TGTGCCAGCAGCTTAGAGGCCAGGGGGGTCTACGAGCAGTACTTC
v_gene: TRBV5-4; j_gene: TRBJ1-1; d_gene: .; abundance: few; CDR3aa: CASSGRGSTEAFF; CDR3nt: TGTGCCAGCAGCGGGAGGGGTAGCACTGAAGCTTTCTTT
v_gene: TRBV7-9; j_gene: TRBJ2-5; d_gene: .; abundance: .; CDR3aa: CASSPQASGTQYF; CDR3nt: TGTGCCAGCAGTCCTCAGGCGTCCGGGACCCAGTACTTC
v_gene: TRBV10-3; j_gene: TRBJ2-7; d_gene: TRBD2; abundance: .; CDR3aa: CAITPAGGYEQYF; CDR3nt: TGTGCCATCACCCCAGCGGGAGGCTACGAGCAGTACTTC
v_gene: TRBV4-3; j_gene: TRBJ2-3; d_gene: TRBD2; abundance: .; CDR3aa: CASSQGGGAQYF; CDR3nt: TGCGCCAGCAGCCAAGGGGGAGGGGCGCAGTATTTT